What follows are 2 T cell receptor beta chains derived from one specimen sequenced in a study of cytotoxic CD8 clonotypes in ibrutinib-treated CLL. Using immunoSEQ multiplex PCR, the repertoire was profiled, and TCRdb retains in-frame clones only, with some absent. Altogether over 95,000 clones are present, approximately 58% being singletons, with the ten largest covering about 39%. This specimen was PBMCs, taken after 24 months of ibrutinib treatment. The receptors derive from a human donor with chronic lymphocytic leukemia.

This clone showed up just a few times. The chain uses TRBV19 and TRBJ1-2; tentative D call: TRBD1 (6 bases). The CDR3 is 12 amino acids. The germline V gene encodes CDR1 LNHDA and CDR2 SQIVND (reference sequence). The ends were cut back, 6 bases at V and 8 bases at J, with 13 bases in the middle. This CDR3 reads CASSPLQGGYTF. Written as DNA, the CDR3 is TGTGCCAGTAGCCCGCTACAGGGAGGCTACACCTTC.

This clone was recorded only once. This sequence joins TRBV29-1 and TRBJ2-2; D may correspond to TRBD1 or TRBD2 (5 bases each). The CDR3 totals 13 residues. V lost 4 bases and J lost 6, with 12 bases in between. Germline CDR1 SQVTM, CDR2 ANQGSEA. CDR3 in amino acids: CSVVRQGAGELFF. CDR3 nucleotide sequence: TGCAGCGTTGTAAGGCAGGGAGCCGGGGAGCTGTTTTTT.